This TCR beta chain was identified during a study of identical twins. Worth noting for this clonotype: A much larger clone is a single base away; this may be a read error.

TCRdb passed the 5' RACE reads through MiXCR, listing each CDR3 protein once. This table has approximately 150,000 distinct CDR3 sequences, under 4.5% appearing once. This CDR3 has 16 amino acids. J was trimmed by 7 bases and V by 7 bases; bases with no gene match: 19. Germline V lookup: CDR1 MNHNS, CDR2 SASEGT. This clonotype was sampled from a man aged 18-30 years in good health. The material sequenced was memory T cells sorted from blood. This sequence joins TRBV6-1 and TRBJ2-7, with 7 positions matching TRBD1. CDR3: CASNDRQGPMGREQYF. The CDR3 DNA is TGTGCCAGCAATGACCGACAGGGCCCCATGGGGCGGGAGCAGTACTTC.